The following is a T cell receptor beta chain sequence with its context. There is no known antigen for this receptor. The record has no base qualities; no much larger clone is one base away. Library construction relied on PCR. The listed sequencing device is Illumina HiSeq 2500. TCR libraries were prepared with molecular barcoding, using unique molecular identifiers to normalize TCRbeta repertoire quantification. In TCRdb, the public reads were trimmed at Q25 with fastp and aligned with MiXCR, with productive beta chains retained. CDR3 protein duplicates are merged, each entry listing the most common genes and DNA. The sample table lists about 540,000 distinct CDR3 sequences, about a sixth of them with a count of one. The leading ten clones occupy 3% to 3.5% of the sample. This entry is derived from a study of T-cell reconstitution after alpha-beta-depleted transplantation in children (dated by TCRdb to between 2015 and 2016). About the full investigation: Using TCR repertoire profiling, the study followed T-cell immune reconstitution in a quantitative way in children after TCRalphabeta/CD19-depleted allogeneic hematopoietic cell transplantation.

Inclusive of the bounding cysteine and phenylalanine, the CDR3 is 15 residues long. The DNA shown is the 45-base CDR3, in frame from base 1. The germline V gene gives CDR1 as MGHDK and CDR2 as SYGVNS. V drops 3 bases and J drops 0 bases, leaving 11 bases in between. The clonotype was recovered from a human donor who donated a stem cell graft to a child with acute lymphoblastic leukemia. The rearrangement combines TRBV25-1 with TRBJ1-1; perhaps TRBD1 is the D gene, with 5 bases matching. The sample consisted of PBMCs from the stem cell graft donor, taken from the stem cell graft. In nucleotides, the sequence is TGTGCCAGCAGTGACCTCTCGGGGCTGAACACTGAAGCTTTCTTT. It encodes CASSDLSGLNTEAFF.